This TCR beta chain was observed in a study of blood T cell repertoires in COVID-19. Germline assignment: CDR1 SGHDT and CDR2 YYEEEE. Trimming shortened V by 4 bases and J by 4 bases, and 17 bases separated the two germline ends. The CDR3 loop spans 15 amino acids. Original analysis: Nucleated cell counts were estimated from reference gene primer amplification. This table comes from immunoSEQ multiplex PCR, and its TCRdb copy is limited to in-frame clones, with some not included. That table gives V, J and clone size, and the DNA gave D and trimming. The sample has about 290,000 clones; around 81% are singletons.

Material for sequencing was peripheral blood. This TCR was sampled from a woman in her fifties or sixties with active or convalescent COVID-19. V usage is TRBV5-6 and J usage is TRBJ2-5, with D possibly TRBD2 on 5 matching bases. The CDR3 DNA sequence: TGTGCCAGCAGCGATTTGCGGCTAGCAGGAGAGACCCAGTACTTC. Residues: CASSDLRLAGETQYF.